This T cell receptor beta chain was captured by sequencing in a study of blood T cells in healthy people across ages (dated by TCRdb to between 2014 and 2017). Turning to the overall study: Template switching captured roughly one uniquely barcoded TCR beta cDNA molecule per two T cells in model experiments. Age-related changes in TCR beta repertoire diversity were measured in the study by deep sequencing normalized with unique cDNA molecular identifiers. The donors were divided into four age groups: young (average approximately 16 years), middle-aged (over 35), aged (approximately 59) and long-lived (about 84). Donors of different ages were randomly distributed across sequencing lanes to avoid experimental bias. For two donors (one aged 18 to 30 and one aged 80 or older), the study analyzed two additional independent replicas of 1 million unique cDNA reads from the same blood draw.

As regards this clonotype: There is no known antigen for this receptor. Base qualities are not recorded, but no much larger clone differs from it by a single base.

Libraries were constructed by 5' RACE. Sequencing took place on an Illumina HiSeq 2500. A second PCR of roughly 6 to 11 cycles was run with a J-beta primer mix and a sample-barcoded 5' primer. A unique molecular identifier was introduced onto each TCR beta cDNA molecule by a template-switch 5' adaptor carrying 12 random nucleotides. Each sample yielded at least 3 million CDR3-containing paired-end reads. First-strand cDNA was synthesized from all RNA with the Mint cDNA synthesis kit, primed by a TRBC-specific oligonucleotide. Following uracil-DNA glycosylase treatment, all cDNA underwent a first 18-cycle PCR with the universal primers M1SS and BC2_uni_R. The study's own analysis went as follows. For normalization, 1 million high-quality reads were randomly selected from each sample, with every read carrying a distinct molecular identifier. Instead of being binned into consensus sequences, reads with shared molecular identifiers were discarded. CDR3 identification, clonotype clustering and error correction used MiTCR with a Q25 quality threshold and the strictest error-elimination algorithm. A nonparametric unseen species model with Euler transformation was used to estimate a lower bound on total TCR beta diversity. TCRdb cleaned the public reads at Q25 with fastp, built clones with MiXCR and kept in-frame beta chains. Identical CDR3 proteins give one entry, which carries the most common genes and DNA. TCRdb's processing, not the authors' own work, is the source of the V and J calls. Here the sample has over 1,200,000 distinct CDR3 sequences; around 55% occur a single time. The biggest ten clones account for roughly 7% of the sample.

Spanning cysteine to phenylalanine, the CDR3 consists of 16 amino acids. Of all the DNA, just the CDR3 is kept, 48 bases in frame from base 1. Via the germline V gene (reference sequence), CDR1 is DFQATT and CDR2 SNEGSKA. The donors were under 40 Caucasian individuals from Russia, aged roughly 6 to 100 years, who were systemically healthy. Each donor gave ten milliliters of peripheral blood, collected into EDTA-treated Vacutainer tubes. Ficoll-Paque density-gradient centrifugation was used to isolate PBMCs, with at least 6 million per sample. Trizol reagent was used to extract total RNA from the PBMCs, yielding at least 6 micrograms per sample. For every donor, an aliquot of PBMCs went through flow cytometry to measure the percentages of naive CD45RAhigh/CD27high T cells. What the research found in general, with its limitations: The percentage of naive T cells measured by flow cytometry correlated strongly with observed TCR beta diversity. Estimates of total diversity from one million sequenced T cells were regarded as lower bounds and underestimates. Because donor CMV infection status was unknown, age-related changes in expanded clonotypes were potentially confounded. Compared with the aged group, more naive CD4+ T cells, fewer expanded clones and increased TCR diversity were shown by the long-lived group, suggesting age selection. Conclusive comparison of naive and antigen-experienced compartments was prevented by the profiling of bulk unsorted PBMCs. Observed TCR beta diversity per million T cells fell roughly linearly with age, and a significant reduction was already apparent by age about 38.

The sequence was collected from a man in his late teens or twenties in good health. Source material: blood. This chain is built from TRBV20-1 and TRBJ2-4, and perhaps TRBD2 as D gene, on 6 matching bases. TRBJ2-7 explains the end of the DNA better; the J call may be wrong. The CDR3 amino acid sequence is: CSARGPGRQGFYEQYF. The DNA is TGCAGTGCTAGAGGACCAGGGAGGCAGGGATTCTACGAGCAGTACTTC.